A selection of T cell receptor beta chains follows, all from one sample in a study of blood T cell repertoires in COVID-19. TCRdb's table, derived via immunoSEQ multiplex PCR, lists solely in-frame clones and lacks some. The profile covers 300,000 to 400,000 clones, with 87% appearing a single time and under 6.5% taken by the ten largest. Material: peripheral blood. These receptors were taken from a woman between 45 and 65 years old with COVID-19, enrolled during active disease. Both conserved end residues are part of each CDR3. D genes are given only for firm matches. Where a row states a size, it is once, few, many or the class of an expanded clone; other rows omit it.

-,TRBV18,TRBJ1-3,-,TGTGCCAGCTCAAGCACCAGGGGTTCTGGAAACACCATATATTTT,CASSSTRGSGNTIYF
-,TRBV5-1,TRBJ2-7,few,TGCGCCAGCAGCTTGGACTACTACGAGCAGTACTTC,CASSLDYYEQYF
-,TRBV5-4,TRBJ1-3,few,TGTGCCAGCACCAACATACACTCTGGAAACACCATATATTTT,CASTNIHSGNTIYF
-,TRBV6-6,TRBJ2-5,-,TGTGCCAGCAGTTACTCGATCGGGGTCCAGAAAGAGACCCAGTACTTC,CASSYSIGVQKETQYF
TRBD1,TRBV7-9,TRBJ1-2,-,TGTGCCAGCAGCCTTACAGGGGAGGGCTACACCTTC,CASSLTGEGYTF
-,TRBV27,TRBJ2-5,-,TGTGCCAGCAGTAGAGGGGGTGGACAAGGTTCAGAGACCCAGTACTTC,CASSRGGGQGSETQYF
-,TRBV12-5,TRBJ1-4,-,TGTGCTAGTGGTTCGGGAACAGGGTGGGATGAAAAACTGTTTTTT,CASGSGTGWDEKLFF
TRBD1,TRBV27,TRBJ1-4,-,TGTGCCAGCAGTTCTGACCCGGGACAGGGGGCTCCAACTAATGAAAAACTGTTTTTT,CASSSDPGQGAPTNEKLFF
TRBD2,TRBV27,TRBJ2-1,-,TGTGCCAGCAGTCTCAGGACTAGCGGGATCCAGTTCTTC,CASSLRTSGIQFF
-,TRBV18,TRBJ2-7,-,TGTGCCAGCTCACCATCCCTGTACGAGCAGTACTTC,CASSPSLYEQYF
TRBD2,TRBV7-9,TRBJ2-5,-,TGTGCCAGCAGCCCTAAAGGACTAGCGGGAGTATCGGAGACCCAGTACTTC,CASSPKGLAGVSETQYF
TRBD1,TRBV6-2/TRBV6-3,TRBJ2-7,-,TGTGCCAGCAGCTGGGACAGGGGAAGCTCCTACGAGCAGTACTTC,CASSWDRGSSYEQYF
-,TRBV7-6,TRBJ2-2,many,TGTGCCAGCAGCTTCGACGGAGCGAACACCGGGGAGCTGTTTTTT,CASSFDGANTGELFF
-,TRBV24-1,TRBJ1-1,-,TGTGCCACCAGTGGGACAGAGAACACTGAAGCTTTCTTT,CATSGTENTEAFF
TRBD1,TRBV24-1,TRBJ2-1,-,TGTGCCACCCGACAGGGTGGGTACAATGAGCAGTTCTTC,CATRQGGYNEQFF
TRBD2,TRBV18,TRBJ2-7,-,TGTGCCAGCTCACCGCGACTAGCGAGCACCTACGAGCAGTACTTC,CASSPRLASTYEQYF